This T cell receptor (beta chain) appears in the sequencing data of a study of cytomegalovirus exposure and HLA in healthy donors. A note on this clone: Antigen: not known.

General study results and limits: Among the most significant clusters, several appeared linked to common viral pathogens in a later analysis. For most TCR beta V segments, an earlier analysis put the productive rate at about 87% or about 30% of the time. With later analysis, a missense DCLRE1C variant became linked to TCR beta V- and J-gene trimming.

The PCR made use of 60 Vbeta and 13 Jbeta primers. Here immunoSEQ multiplex PCR was the method, and the copy in TCRdb shows in-frame clones only, minus some. The sample has around 150,000 clones, 75% to 80% seen once. V gave up 3 bases and J gave up 0 bases, with 21 bases separating them. The CDR3 consists of 20 residues. The germline V gene has CDR1 ENHRY and CDR2 SYGVKD. The sequencing input was PBMCs. This receptor was taken from a woman in her forties or fifties in good health and CMV-seropositive. The chain carries TRBV10-3 and TRBJ1-6; D remains ambiguous. The chain's CDR3 is CAISEEGGVGSSSYNSPLHF. CDR3 DNA sequence: TGTGCCATCAGTGAAGAGGGAGGAGTCGGCTCAAGCTCCTATAATTCACCCCTCCACTTT.